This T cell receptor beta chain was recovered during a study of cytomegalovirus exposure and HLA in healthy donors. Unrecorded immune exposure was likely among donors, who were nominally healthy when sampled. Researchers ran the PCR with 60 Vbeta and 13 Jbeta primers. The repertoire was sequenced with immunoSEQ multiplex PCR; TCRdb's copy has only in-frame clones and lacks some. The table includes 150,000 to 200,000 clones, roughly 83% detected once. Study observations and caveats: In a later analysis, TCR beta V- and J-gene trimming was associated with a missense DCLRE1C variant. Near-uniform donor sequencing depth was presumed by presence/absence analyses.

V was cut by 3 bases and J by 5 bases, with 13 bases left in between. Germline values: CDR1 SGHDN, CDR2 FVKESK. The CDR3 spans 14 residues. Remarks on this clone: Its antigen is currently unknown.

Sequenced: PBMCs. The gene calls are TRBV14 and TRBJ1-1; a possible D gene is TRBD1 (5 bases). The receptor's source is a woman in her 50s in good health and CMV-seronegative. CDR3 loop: CASSQGRAGTEAFF. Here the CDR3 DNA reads TGTGCCAGCAGCCAGGGAAGGGCAGGGACTGAAGCTTTCTTT.